One sample yielded the 23 T cell receptor beta chains listed below, sequenced in a study of T cells in Graves' hyperthyroidism and ophthalmopathy. RNA transcripts were the template for amplifying TCR beta CDR3 regions. Using the HTBI primer set, a first-round RT-PCR was run on the TCR CDR3. TCRdb reprocessed the multiplex PCR reads with MiXCR, giving one entry per CDR3 protein. In the table there are fewer than 650,000 distinct CDR3 sequences, about 14% of which are singletons. Sequenced material: blood. These TCRs come from a woman aged 25 to 39 with Graves' hyperthyroidism that later progressed to Graves' ophthalmopathy.

This clonotype was seen ten or more times. This chain uses TRBV4-1 with TRBJ2-7; possible D gene TRBD2, 6 bases. Looked up from germline, CDR1 is MGHRA and CDR2 is YSYEKL. Trimming cost V 1 base and J 4 bases, with 11 bases left between them. The CDR3 is 14 residues long. The CDR3 here is CASSQGAGRYEQYF. CDR3 in DNA: TGCGCCAGCAGCCAAGGAGCGGGCCGGTACGAGCAGTACTTC.

The table lists this clonotype with many counts. The chain couples TRBV28 to TRBJ1-5; D possibly corresponds to TRBD1 (5 bases). With 2 bases removed from V and 7 bases from J, the gap between germline ends came to 15 bases. CDR3 size: 15 residues. Germline assignment: CDR1 MDHEN and CDR2 SYDVKM. For the CDR3, the DNA is TGTGCCAGCAGTTTAGATAGGGGCGGCGTACAGCCCCAGCATTTT. The encoded protein is CASSLDRGGVQPQHF.

This clonotype has more than one count but fewer than ten. The V and J genes are TRBV6-1 and TRBJ2-3; 8 nucleotides line up with TRBD2. There are 17 residues in the CDR3. Germline CDR1 and CDR2: MNHNS and SASEGT. V trimming: 3 bases; J trimming: 1 base; junction bases outside the gene matches: 9. CDR3 nucleotide sequence: TGTGCCAGCAGTGACCCACTAGCGGAGGGGGGCACAGATACGCAGTATTTT. Its protein is CASSDPLAEGGTDTQYF.

With respect to this clonotype: A read error may explain this, as a much larger clone is one base away. This chain links TRBV6-5 with TRBJ1-1; D is perhaps TRBD1 (6 bases). CDR3 length: 14 residues. Germline CDR1 is MNHEY and CDR2 is SVGAGI. The CDR3 DNA follows: TGTGCCGGCAGTTACTCGGGGGGCTACACTGAAGCTTTCTTT. It yields the protein CAGSYSGGYTEAFF.

This clonotype appeared many times. The chain couples TRBV19 to TRBJ2-7; 7 nucleotides match TRBD1. Trimming removed 3 bases from V and 0 bases from J; junction bases left unmatched: 5. This CDR3 spans 15 amino acids. Germline V gives CDR1 LNHDA, CDR2 SQIVND (reference sequence). The CDR3 DNA reads TGTGCCAGTAGTATCGACAGGGACCGCTCCTACGAGCAGTACTTC. It is translated as CASSIDRDRSYEQYF.

In this sample, this clonotype turned up many times. The rearrangement joins TRBV6-2 or TRBV6-3 to TRBJ1-5; 7 bases agree with TRBD1. CDR1 and CDR2 from the germline V gene are MNHEY and SVGEGT. The J segment lost 4 bases and the V segment lost 6 bases, leaving 9 bases of the junction unmatched. This CDR3 is 15 amino acids long. In DNA, the CDR3 is TGTGCCAGCAGCGATCTAAGGGACAGTAATCAGCCCCAGCATTTT. Protein: CASSDLRDSNQPQHF.

This clonotype was detected many times. The chain joins TRBV7-3 to TRBJ2-1; TRBD2 matches at 7 bases. CDR1 and CDR2 from the germline V gene are SGHTA and FQGTGA. The junction had 5 bases not matched to a gene; V was cut back by 5 bases and J by 7 bases. CDR3 length equals 13 residues. CDR3 amino acids: CASSRTSTNEQFF. DNA for the CDR3: TGTGCCAGCAGCCGGACTAGTACGAATGAGCAGTTCTTC.

This sequence joins TRBV10-3 and TRBJ2-7, with TRBD2 matching 8 bases. V lost 2 bases to trimming and J lost 7 bases; unmatched junction nucleotides: 16. The germline CDR1 and CDR2 sequences are ENHRY and SYGVKD. This CDR3 has 17 residues. CDR3 amino acids: CAISESTVVGRGREQYF. CDR3 bases: TGTGCCATCAGTGAGAGCACCGTGGTCGGGAGGGGGAGAGAGCAGTACTTC.

Worth noting for this clonotype: A much larger clone lies one base from this, so it may be a read error. The chain links TRBV28 to TRBJ2-3; D is ambiguous. The CDR3 is 13 residues long. Per the germline V gene, CDR1 is MDHEN and CDR2 is SYDVKM. V was trimmed by 5 bases and J by 0 bases, leaving 6 bases between them. This chain's CDR3 is CASSHSSTDTQYF. In DNA form, the CDR3 reads TGTGCCAGCAGTCATTCTAGCACAGATACGCAGTATTTT.

This clonotype was picked up many times. The chain links TRBV2 to TRBJ2-3; 10 positions match TRBD1. This CDR3 contains 19 residues. After removal of 6 bases from V and 2 bases from J, the junction contained 17 bases not matched to a gene. The germline gives CDR1 SNHLY, CDR2 FYNNEI. CDR3 bases: TGTGCCAGCAGCGTCCCGCGACTACCTCGACAGGGGGCCACAGATACGCAGTATTTT. This sequence encodes CASSVPRLPRQGATDTQYF.

This clonotype was seen many times. The rearrangement joins TRBV12-3 or TRBV12-4 to TRBJ2-1, with 9 bases that match TRBD2. There are 18 residues in the CDR3. After removal of 7 bases from V and 2 bases from J, the junction contained 15 bases not matched to a gene. CDR3 coding DNA: TGTGCCAGCACTAATACCGGGTGGCTAGCGGGGCCCTACAATGAGCAGTTCTTC. As protein: CASTNTGWLAGPYNEQFF.

This clonotype was seen at least ten times. The genes are TRBV10-3 and TRBJ2-5; 12 bases align to TRBD1. V shed 6 bases and J 4 bases; nucleotides not matched to a gene: 3. This CDR3 is 14 amino acids long. Germline V gives CDR1 ENHRY, CDR2 SYGVKD. This CDR3 reads CAIRGQGAGETQYF. DNA of the CDR3: TGTGCCATCAGGGGACAGGGGGCAGGAGAGACCCAGTACTTC.

This clonotype was detected ten times or more. This chain joins TRBV5-4 and TRBJ1-2, with 10 bases fitting TRBD1. The CDR3 sequence is 14 residues long. V lost 4 bases and J lost 5; bases outside the gene matches: 5. Per germline, CDR1 SGHNT and CDR2 YYREEE (reference sequence). The CDR3 loop reads CASSQPDRGYGYTF. CDR3 in DNA: TGTGCCAGCAGCCAGCCGGACAGGGGGTATGGCTACACCTTC.

This clonotype has at least ten counts. The rearrangement uses TRBV2 and TRBJ1-4; no definite D call. Germline V gene lookup returns CDR1 SNHLY and CDR2 FYNNEI. The length of the CDR3 is 12 residues. The germline V and J ends were trimmed by 4 bases and 8 bases, with 8 bases remaining between them. The CDR3 bases are TGTGCCAGCAGTGTACGGCCCGAAAAACTGTTTTTT. This codes for CASSVRPEKLFF.

There are many counts of this clonotype. The rearrangement links TRBV11-2 to TRBJ2-1; the match to TRBD1 covers 8 bases. Per the germline V gene, CDR1 is SGHAT and CDR2 is FQNNGV. This CDR3 is 15 amino acids long. V trimming: 4 bases; J trimming: 6 bases; junction bases outside the gene matches: 8. CDR3 bases: TGTGCCAGCAGCTACACAACAGGGGGAGTCAATGAGCAGTTCTTC. Protein product: CASSYTTGGVNEQFF.

The sample holds many counts of this clonotype. V and J are TRBV30 and TRBJ2-2; no clear D. CDR1 is GTSNPN and CDR2 is SVGIG in the germline V gene (reference sequence). The ends were cut back, 4 bases at V and 6 bases at J, with 15 bases in the middle. CDR3 length: 14 amino acids. The CDR3 DNA reads TGTGCCTGGATTAACCTCGAAGTCGCCGGGGAGCTGTTTTTT. Protein product: CAWINLEVAGELFF.

This clonotype was counted ten times or more. This rearrangement joins TRBV2 to TRBJ1-5; no definite D call. Trimming shortened V by 6 bases and J by 2 bases, and 11 bases separated the two germline ends. This CDR3 contains 14 residues. The germline V gene has CDR1 SNHLY and CDR2 FYNNEI. The CDR3 nucleotides read TGTGCCAGCAGGCGCTGGGTGGGCAATCAGCCCCAGCATTTT. It yields the protein CASRRWVGNQPQHF.

This clonotype was seen repeatedly, ten times or more. CDR3 nucleotide sequence: TGTGCCAGCAGTTTGTACGGGGATAACACTGAAGCTTTCTTT. Encoded protein: CASSLYGDNTEAFF. This chain links TRBV12-3 or TRBV12-4 with TRBJ1-1; D call uncertain. This CDR3 comprises 14 residues. V lost 3 bases, J lost 2 bases, and 10 bases lay in between.

This rearrangement joins TRBV5-1 to TRBJ2-3; 14 nucleotides match TRBD2. The CDR3 is 18 residues long. Germline values: CDR1 SGHRS, CDR2 YFSETQ. With 4 bases clipped from V and 4 bases from J, the junction kept 11 bases outside the gene matches. DNA for the CDR3: TGCGCCAGCAGCGCCACCGGGACTAGCGGGAGAGGGGCAGATACGCAGTATTTT. Translation: CASSATGTSGRGADTQYF.

This clonotype was detected ten times or more. The J gene is TRBJ1-1, the V gene TRBV6-1, with 7 bases aligning to TRBD1. The germline V gene encodes CDR1 MNHNS and CDR2 SASEGT. The CDR3 runs 13 residues. V shed 5 bases, J shed 6 bases, and the junction held 6 bases outside the gene matches. The CDR3 sequence is CASSPRGGSEAFF. The CDR3 DNA follows: TGTGCCAGCAGTCCTAGAGGGGGCTCTGAAGCTTTCTTT.

This clonotype was seen at least ten times. The chain combines TRBV29-1 with TRBJ2-7; D gene ambiguous. The CDR3 runs to 11 residues. The V end was cut by 4 bases, the J end by 6 bases, with 10 bases between. The germline CDR1 and CDR2 sequences are SQVTM and ANQGSEA. The CDR3 loop reads CSVGMYGEQYF. The CDR3 DNA reads TGCAGCGTTGGTATGTATGGCGAGCAGTACTTC.

CDR3 loop: CASTIGPMTGHTEAFF. Here the CDR3 DNA reads TGTGCCAGTACCATAGGTCCGATGACAGGCCACACTGAAGCTTTCTTT. The chain combines TRBV19 with TRBJ1-1; maybe TRBD1 (6 bases). CDR3 size: 16 residues. The germline V gene has CDR1 LNHDA and CDR2 SQIVND (reference sequence). V lost 7 bases, J lost 3 bases, and 21 bases lay in between.

Worth noting for this clonotype: This could be a read error, since a much larger clone is one nucleotide away. The rearrangement uses TRBV12-3 or TRBV12-4 and TRBJ2-1; D gene ambiguous. This CDR3 is 16 amino acids long. The germline V and J ends were trimmed by 9 bases and 6 bases, with 24 bases remaining between them. The CDR3 loop reads CARSQDRSLRLNEQFF. For the CDR3, the DNA is TGTGCCAGAAGCCAAGATAGGTCCCTACGACTCAATGAGCAGTTCTTC.